This record looks at one T cell receptor (beta chain) sequence and its context. No antigen is known for it. Base quality data are lacking; no much larger clone is found one base away. This specimen belongs to a study of shared clonotypes between healthy human individuals (dated by TCRdb to the early 2020s). Regarding the complete study: A few men and two women, aged 18 to 49 years, made up the cohort. To increase sequencing depth and limit assay-specific biases, different laboratories used diverse techniques to prepare libraries and sequence TCR repertoires. Per donor, leukapheresis produced somewhere between about 0.94 and 9 billion PBMCs. For each donor, three plates each were used for CD4 naive and CD4 memory, two plates were used for CD8 naive, and one plate was used for CD8 memory. Blood TCR repertoires of roughly 5 healthy adults were deeply sequenced to estimate repertoire size and the extent of clonotype sharing between individuals. Points the paper makes about the study in general: Clonotypes shared by all four sorted-subset donors showed higher generation probabilities than non-shared clonotypes. Incomplete sequencing was indicated by rarefaction of sorted-subset datasets, despite the large sequencing depth. Across several donors, 5% to 6% of naive CD4, more than 3% of naive CD8, about 2.3% of memory CD4, and roughly 0.41% of memory CD8 clonotypes were shared. Naive subsets generally had larger estimated clonotype richness than memory subsets did. The genetic and exposure-history diversity represented was limited by the small number of donors. Pairwise subsampling indicated that sequencing depth was expected to affect the degree of clonotype sharing among donors. Sampling was restricted to blood, and TCR repertoires in tissue are likely to differ from TCR repertoires in blood.

CD8 naive samples were obtained by positive selection for CCR7 among CD45RO-negative cells, yielding a CD45RA+CCR7+ population from which TemRA cells were excluded. The donors were healthy, HIV-negative adults with no recently reported acute infections or vaccinations. Only Caucasian adults living in Nashville, Tennessee, USA were represented among the donors. Blood was obtained by leukapheresis, after which PBMCs were separated by Ficoll-Histopaque density gradient centrifugation and cryopreserved in liquid nitrogen vapor phase. Purity and quantity of every magnetically sorted T cell population were checked by analytical flow cytometry. Genomic DNA was isolated from every sorted fraction and measured by UV absorbance on a Nanodrop 2000c. V sheds 5 bases and J sheds 0 bases, leaving 11 bases between their ends. Including the terminal cysteine and phenylalanine, the CDR3 comprises 15 residues. CDR3 DNA only is kept here, 45 bases in frame from base 1. CDR1 and CDR2, looked up from the germline V gene, are SGHTS and YDEGEE.

Using the deep immunoSEQ assay, TCR CDR3 regions were amplified from genomic DNA by multiplex PCR. For each cell subset, the extracted genomic DNA was distributed evenly across all wells of several immunoSEQ 96-well plates, and each plate served as one replicate. Each replicate PCR for sorted subsets received about 0.2 ug genomic DNA, equal to roughly 33,000 T cell genomes. The purified libraries were quantified using a Qubit 3.0 fluorometer, sized with a Bioanalyzer 2100, and then quantified again using the KAPA Library Quantification kit. Every immunoSEQ 96-well plate was sequenced on a dedicated single-read 150-cycle Illumina NextSeq 550 flow cell. The study's own analysis went as follows. Because the immunoSEQ output included only junctional sequences and no quality scores, the filtering could not be the same as the filtering used for full-length reads. To assign V/J genes and CDR3, sequences were annotated against IMGT germline references using PyIR, a Python wrapper for IgBLAST v1.9. Reads with weak V/J assignments (E-value above 1e-6), missing CDR3, stop codons, out-of-frame junctions, or ambiguous translated residues were removed. A V3J clonotype was defined by an identical inferred V gene, J gene, and CDR3 amino acid sequence. The percentage overlap between two repertoires was calculated by dividing the number of shared unique clonotypes by the size of the smaller repertoire. RTK rarefaction, the Chao1 estimator, and Recon v2.1 estimates of unobserved clonotypes were used to assess repertoire richness. For all TCRbeta clonotypes obtained by the gDNA method from a few donors, generation probabilities were computed with OLGA. TCRdb stores this immuneACCESS table with in-frame sequences only. Part of the clones is absent; in the studies checked, under half of the shortfall reflects unresolved V genes, and no reason is known for the rest. From that table come the V and J calls and clone size; the DNA was used to work out D and trimming. The sample table contains more than 2 million clones; only one count was recorded for approximately 94% of them. The top ten clones comprise roughly 1% of the sample.

The chain was built from TRBV5-8 and TRBJ1-4; the D gene is perhaps TRBD1, on 6 matching bases. The TCR comes from a man aged 18 to 30 in good health. What was sequenced was naive CD8+ T cells sorted from blood. What the cell subset or site label conveys for this sample: CD45RA+CCR7+. The sequenced DNA: TGTGCCAGCAGTCGATACAGGGCAACTAATGAAAAACTGTTTTTT. It is translated as CASSRYRATNEKLFF.